The 7 T cell receptor beta chains below come from one sample, sequenced in a study of PD-1 blockade in classical Hodgkin lymphoma (dated by TCRdb to about 2020). Library preparation employed the immunoSEQ multiplex PCR assay. Imported from immuneACCESS, the table was reduced by TCRdb to in-frame sequences with V and J called. These copies leave out some clones; in studies compared against another copy, an unresolved V gene accounts for under half, and the cause of the remainder is not known. The table for this sample lists around 40,000 clones; over 70% of them were counted only once. The top ten clones comprise roughly 9.2% of the sample. Interpreted using the paper, the time point label stands for: cycle 4 day 1 (C4D1), after more than 5 weeks of nivolumab. Every trial patient had relapsed after autologous stem cell transplantation, and cohorts A, B and C differed in prior brentuximab vedotin exposure.

The sequencing here drew on peripheral blood mononuclear cells (PBMCs), taken before the fourth cycle of nivolumab. Receptors originate from a human donor with classical Hodgkin lymphoma.

The chain combines TRBV6-5 with TRBJ2-5; D perhaps matches TRBD1 (6 bases). The CDR3 has 14 amino acids. The V end lost 4 bases, the J end lost 2 bases, and 11 bases lay between the germline ends. CDR1 is MNHEY, CDR2 SVGAGI, per germline. In DNA, the CDR3 is TGTGCCAGCAGTTCCCGCAGGGGTCAAGAGACCCAGTACTTC. Its translation: CASSSRRGQETQYF.

The chain combines TRBV5-1 with TRBJ2-3; D is perhaps TRBD1 (5 bases). Germline CDR1 and CDR2: SGHRS and YFSETQ. This CDR3 is 16 amino acids long. Trimming removed 3 bases at V and 1 base at J, with 15 bases between. The CDR3 sequence is CASSYLQDPGTDTQYF. Here the CDR3 DNA reads TGCGCCAGCAGCTACCTACAGGACCCAGGCACAGATACGCAGTATTTT.

The table lists this clone with a few counts. The rearrangement uses TRBV18 and TRBJ1-1, with D tentatively TRBD1 (6 bases). The CDR3 is 12 amino acids. The V gene's germline CDR1 is KGHSH and CDR2 LQKENI. Trimming took off 1 base at V and 11 bases at J, with 11 bases between the two ends. In DNA form, the CDR3 reads TGTGCCAGCTCACCACTTAGAGGGGGGGCTTTCTTT. Translated, it gives CASSPLRGGAFF.

The CDR3 DNA sequence: TGTGCCAGCAGCTTAGTGTTGACAGGGGGCACTGAAGCTTTCTTT. Amino acid sequence: CASSLVLTGGTEAFF. The rearrangement links TRBV7-2 to TRBJ1-1; 9 bases agree with TRBD1. Germline CDR1 and CDR2: SGHTA and FQGNSA. V shed 1 base, J shed 4 bases, and the junction held 4 bases outside the gene matches. This CDR3 spans 15 amino acids.

Only one count was recorded for this clone. The CDR3 DNA follows: TGCAGCGTTGAAATGGGGACAGGGAACACTGAAGCTTTCTTT. Translating it yields CSVEMGTGNTEAFF. The V gene is TRBV29-1, the J gene TRBJ1-1, with TRBD1 identical over 8 bases. Germline CDR1 is SQVTM and CDR2 is ANQGSEA. This CDR3 is 14 amino acids long. V was pared by 2 bases and J by 1 base, with 3 bases of the junction left unmatched.

This clone was picked up one time. J is TRBJ2-7 and V is TRBV5-5, with 9 bases matching TRBD1. V was clipped by 1 base and J by 7 bases; unmatched bases: 6. In germline, CDR1 is SGHKS, CDR2 YYEKEE (reference sequence). The CDR3 has 14 amino acids. In DNA form, the CDR3 reads TGTGCCAGCAGCTTGTCCGGACAGGGGCTAGAGCAGTACTTC. It codes for CASSLSGQGLEQYF.

The sample holds a few counts of this clone. V is TRBV5-4 and J is TRBJ1-2; D gene uncertain. Germline V gene lookup returns CDR1 SGHNT and CDR2 YYREEE (reference sequence). With 4 bases removed from V and 5 bases from J, the gap between germline ends came to 12 bases. The CDR3 runs to 13 residues. CDR3 sequence: CASSRGSAYGYTF. CDR3 sequence (DNA): TGTGCCAGCAGCCGAGGGAGCGCGTATGGCTACACCTTC.